What follows are 14 T cell receptor beta chains derived from one specimen sequenced in a study of OX40 agonist ivuxolimab in advanced cancers. Some clones are missing from TCRdb's copy, which holds only in-frame ones; the method was immunoSEQ multiplex PCR. This sample has about 83,000 clones, with 70% to 90% found just once. Here the sequenced sample was CD4+ or CD8+ T cells sorted from blood, taken in a trial of the OX40 agonist ivuxolimab. These receptors were taken from an adult with an advanced solid tumor such as melanoma, head and neck, liver or kidney cancer.

This chain joins TRBV27 and TRBJ1-5; 9 bases are a match to TRBD1. The V gene's germline CDR1 is MNHEY and CDR2 SMNVEV (reference sequence). With V trimmed by 6 bases and J by 5 bases, 5 bases remained unmatched. The CDR3 length is 14 residues. The DNA for the CDR3 is TGTGCCAGCAGCAGAGACAGGGGGGATCAGCCCCAGCATTTT. Translation: CASSRDRGDQPQHF.

Comments on this clone: Other DNA sequences within the sample encode an identical CDR3. J is TRBJ2-1 and V is TRBV7-2; D might be TRBD1 (6 bases). CDR3 length equals 13 residues. The V end was cut by 6 bases, the J end by 5 bases, with 11 bases between. Germline CDR1 reads SGHTA; CDR2 reads FQGNSA. CDR3 DNA: TGTGCCAGCAGGCAGGGGCAAAACAATGAGCAGTTCTTC. It codes for CASRQGQNNEQFF.

On this clone: This sample includes further DNA sequences coding for the same CDR3. The genes are TRBV10-2 and TRBJ1-5, with 7 nucleotides matching TRBD1. The V and J ends lost 4 bases and 6 bases, in that order; junction bases with no gene match: 3. Germline lookup yields CDR1 WSHSY and CDR2 SAAADI. CDR3 length: 13 residues. The CDR3 is CASSASGGQPQHF. The CDR3 DNA is TGCGCCAGCAGTGCCTCAGGGGGTCAGCCCCAGCATTTT.

The chain has TRBV2 and TRBJ2-1; 10 bases line up with TRBD2. This CDR3 is 20 amino acids long. After removal of 6 bases from V and 3 bases from J, the junction contained 20 bases not matched to a gene. Germline V gene data show CDR1 as SNHLY and CDR2 as FYNNEI. This chain's CDR3 is CASRSVGSLGLASHYNEQFF. The CDR3 coding sequence is TGTGCCAGCAGATCTGTGGGCTCTTTGGGACTAGCGAGCCACTACAATGAGCAGTTCTTC.

CDR3 DNA: TGTGCCAGCAGCTTCTGGGGGCAGGGGGCACGAACCGGGGAGCTGTTTTTT. Its translation is CASSFWGQGARTGELFF. The genes are TRBV11-2 and TRBJ2-2, with 8 bases fitting TRBD1. Germline trimming cut 3 bases from V and 5 bases from J; bases unmatched to any gene: 11. The CDR3 has 17 amino acids. From germline, CDR1 is SGHAT and CDR2 FQNNGV.

This chain joins TRBV7-2 and TRBJ1-3, with D unresolved. V was trimmed by 5 bases and J by 1 base, leaving 6 bases between them. The CDR3 sequence is 13 residues long. The germline V gene encodes CDR1 SGHTA and CDR2 FQGNSA. CDR3 in DNA: TGTGCCAGCAGCCTACCGTCTGGAAACACCATATATTTT. Translation: CASSLPSGNTIYF.

The V and J genes are TRBV6-5 and TRBJ1-2; D not resolved. CDR3 length: 15 residues. Germline V CDR1 and CDR2: MNHEY, SVGAGI. V lost 5 bases, J lost 3 bases, and 16 bases lay in between. The CDR3 nucleotides read TGTGCCAGCAGTCCAACACCTTCGGAGGACTATGGCTACACCTTC. Translation: CASSPTPSEDYGYTF.

This clone showed up just once. The genes are TRBV6-1 and TRBJ1-3; D perhaps matches TRBD1 (6 bases). Trimming cost V 3 bases and J 2 bases, with 20 bases left between them. Germline loops: CDR1 MNHNS, CDR2 SASEGT. The CDR3 contains 18 residues. The CDR3 here is CASSDVGGLRAAGNTIYF. CDR3 nucleotide sequence: TGTGCCAGCAGTGATGTTGGGGGGCTCCGGGCCGCTGGAAACACCATATATTTT.

The J gene is TRBJ1-2, the V gene TRBV6-6; D gene uncertain. V was cut by 4 bases and J by 8 bases, with 11 bases left in between. This CDR3 has 12 residues. Germline V gene lookup returns CDR1 MNHNY and CDR2 SVGAGI (reference sequence). CDR3 sequence reads: CASSLSSSGYTF. CDR3 nucleotides: TGTGCCAGCAGTTTGAGTAGTTCCGGCTACACCTTC.

The chain recombines TRBV9 with TRBJ2-5, with D possibly being TRBD1 (5 bases). The CDR3 spans 14 residues. Trimming left V 4 bases short and J 0 bases short, with 10 bases between. In germline, CDR1 is SGDLS, CDR2 YYNGEE. DNA for the CDR3: TGTGCCAGCAGCCCCTCAGGGTACCAAGAGACCCAGTACTTC. It encodes CASSPSGYQETQYF.

The rearrangement joins TRBV19 to TRBJ2-5, with 12 positions matching TRBD2. Losses at the gene ends were 4 bases for V and 4 bases for J; bases not matched to a gene: 4. The CDR3 length is 15 residues. Germline V gives CDR1 LNHDA, CDR2 SQIVND (reference sequence). The CDR3 DNA reads as TGTGCCAGTAGTACCCTAGCGGGGGGGCGAGAGACCCAGTACTTC. Residues: CASSTLAGGRETQYF.

The CDR3 protein is CSVFSDTDTGELFF. The CDR3 DNA follows: TGCAGCGTTTTCAGTGATACGGACACCGGGGAGCTGTTTTTT. V gene TRBV29-1 combines with J gene TRBJ2-2; D ambiguous. The CDR3 runs to 14 residues. CDR1 SQVTM and CDR2 ANQGSEA come from the germline V gene. Trimming removed 5 bases at V and 3 bases at J, with 13 bases between.

The chain combines TRBV25-1 with TRBJ1-2; 11 positions agree with TRBD1. After removal of 3 bases from V and 0 bases from J, the junction contained 6 bases not matched to a gene. CDR3 length equals 17 residues. Per germline, CDR1 MGHDK and CDR2 SYGVNS. In DNA, the CDR3 is TGTGCCAGCAGTGAGGGGGACAGGGGGGGAGCTAACTATGGCTACACCTTC. As protein: CASSEGDRGGANYGYTF.

The chain couples TRBV10-3 to TRBJ2-1; TRBD2 might be the D (7 bases). The V end was cut by 2 bases, the J end by 4 bases, with 12 bases between. The germline gives CDR1 ENHRY, CDR2 SYGVKD. This CDR3 is 15 amino acids long. CDR3 amino acids: CAISERGGRYNEQFF. CDR3 nucleotide sequence: TGTGCCATCAGTGAGAGGGGGGGTAGATACAATGAGCAGTTCTTC.